This T cell receptor (beta chain) was identified in a study of blood T cell repertoires in COVID-19. Across the study: Some COVID-19 samples were acute and others convalescent; all came from the United States, Italy and Spain. PBMCs, B-cell-depleted T cells, or T cells were the source of the cDNA or gDNA that made up the material.

V shed 4 bases and J shed 7 bases, with 14 bases lying between them. This CDR3 has 14 residues. Germline loops: CDR1 SNHLY, CDR2 FYNNEI. Per the study methods: Estimated nucleated cell counts came from reference gene primer amplification. Profiling relied on immunoSEQ multiplex PCR, and the TCRdb table lists in-frame clones only, not all of them. The V and J calls and clone size were taken over from that table, and D and trimming were inferred from the DNA. Here the sample spans 210,000 or so clones, 89% being singletons. The receptor was isolated from a man aged 35 to 55 with acute or convalescent COVID-19. The sequencing input was peripheral blood. The chain is built from TRBV2 and TRBJ1-5, with D tentatively TRBD1 (5 bases). CDR3 in DNA: TGTGCCAGCAGTGTCAAAAGGGGCAGCCAGCCCCAGCATTTT. Amino acid sequence: CASSVKRGSQPQHF.